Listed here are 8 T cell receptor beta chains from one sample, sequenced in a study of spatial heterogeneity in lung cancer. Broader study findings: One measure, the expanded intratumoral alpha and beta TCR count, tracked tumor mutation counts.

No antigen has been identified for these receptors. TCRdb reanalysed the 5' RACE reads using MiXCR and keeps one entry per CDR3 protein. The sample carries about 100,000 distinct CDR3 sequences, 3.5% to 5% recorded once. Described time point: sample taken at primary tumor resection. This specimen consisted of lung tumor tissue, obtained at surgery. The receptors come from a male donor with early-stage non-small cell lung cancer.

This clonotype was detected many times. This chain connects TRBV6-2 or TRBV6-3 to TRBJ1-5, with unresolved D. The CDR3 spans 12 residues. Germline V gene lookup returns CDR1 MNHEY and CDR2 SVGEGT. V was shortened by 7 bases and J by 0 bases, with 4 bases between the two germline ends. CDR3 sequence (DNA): TGTGCCAGCAAAATTAGCAATCAGCCCCAGCATTTT. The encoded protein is CASKISNQPQHF.

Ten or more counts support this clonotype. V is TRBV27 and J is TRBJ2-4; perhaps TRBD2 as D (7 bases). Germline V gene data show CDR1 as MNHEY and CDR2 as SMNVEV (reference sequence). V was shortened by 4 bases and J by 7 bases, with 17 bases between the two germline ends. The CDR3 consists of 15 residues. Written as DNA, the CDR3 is TGTGCCAGCAGTTCTTTACAGGGAGGGAGTAACATTCAGTACTTC. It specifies CASSSLQGGSNIQYF.

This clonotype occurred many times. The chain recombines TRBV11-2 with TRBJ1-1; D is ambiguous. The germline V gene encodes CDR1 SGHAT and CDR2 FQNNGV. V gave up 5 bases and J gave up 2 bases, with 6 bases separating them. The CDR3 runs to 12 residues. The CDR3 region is CASSPGNTEAFF. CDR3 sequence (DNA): TGTGCCAGCAGCCCCGGAAACACTGAAGCTTTCTTT.

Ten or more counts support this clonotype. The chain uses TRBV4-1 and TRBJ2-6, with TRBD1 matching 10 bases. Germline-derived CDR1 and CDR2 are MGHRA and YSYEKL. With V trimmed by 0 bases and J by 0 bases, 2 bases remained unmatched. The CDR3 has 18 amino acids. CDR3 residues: CASSQDGTGASGANVLTF. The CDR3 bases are TGCGCCAGCAGCCAAGATGGGACAGGGGCCTCTGGGGCCAACGTCCTGACTTTC.

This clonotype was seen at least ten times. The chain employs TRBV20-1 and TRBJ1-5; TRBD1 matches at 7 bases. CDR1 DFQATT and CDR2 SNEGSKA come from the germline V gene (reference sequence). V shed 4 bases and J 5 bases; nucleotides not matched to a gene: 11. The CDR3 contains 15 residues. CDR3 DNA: TGCAGTGCTACCAGGGACAGAACAACATATCAGCCCCAGCATTTT. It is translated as CSATRDRTTYQPQHF.

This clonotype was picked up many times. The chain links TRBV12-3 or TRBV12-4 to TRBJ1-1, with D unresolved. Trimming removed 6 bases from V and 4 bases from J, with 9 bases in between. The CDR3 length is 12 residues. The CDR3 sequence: CASRDLSTEAFF. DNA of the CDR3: TGTGCCAGCAGAGACCTTAGCACTGAAGCTTTCTTT.

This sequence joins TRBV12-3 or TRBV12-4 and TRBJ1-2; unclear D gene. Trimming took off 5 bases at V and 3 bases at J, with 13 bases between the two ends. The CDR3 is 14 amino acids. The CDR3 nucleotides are TGTGCCAGCAGTCATCGACGGTTGGACTATGGCTACACCTTC. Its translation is CASSHRRLDYGYTF.

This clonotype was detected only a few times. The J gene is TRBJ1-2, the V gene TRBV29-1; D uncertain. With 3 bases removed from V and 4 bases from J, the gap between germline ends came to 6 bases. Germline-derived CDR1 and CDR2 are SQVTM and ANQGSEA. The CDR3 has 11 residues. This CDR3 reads CSVDGGYGYTF. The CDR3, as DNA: TGCAGCGTTGACGGAGGCTATGGCTACACCTTC.